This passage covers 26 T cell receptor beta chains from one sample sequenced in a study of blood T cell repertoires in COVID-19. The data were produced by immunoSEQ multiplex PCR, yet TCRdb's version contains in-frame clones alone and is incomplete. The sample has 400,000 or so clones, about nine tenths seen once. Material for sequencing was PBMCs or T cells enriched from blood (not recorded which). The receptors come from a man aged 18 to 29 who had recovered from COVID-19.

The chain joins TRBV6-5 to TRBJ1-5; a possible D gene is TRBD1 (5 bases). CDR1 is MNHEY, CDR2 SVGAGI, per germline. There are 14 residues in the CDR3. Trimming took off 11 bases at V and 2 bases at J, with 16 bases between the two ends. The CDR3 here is CAGGGVNGNQPQHF. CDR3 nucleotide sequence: TGTGCCGGGGGAGGGGTGAACGGCAATCAGCCCCAGCATTTT.

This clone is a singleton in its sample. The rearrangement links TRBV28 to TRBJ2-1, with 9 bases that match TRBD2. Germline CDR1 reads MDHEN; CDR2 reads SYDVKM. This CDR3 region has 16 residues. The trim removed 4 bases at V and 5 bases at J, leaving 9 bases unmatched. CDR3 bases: TGTGCCAGCAGTTCGCCCCGGACTAGCGTGAACAATGAGCAGTTCTTC. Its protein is CASSSPRTSVNNEQFF. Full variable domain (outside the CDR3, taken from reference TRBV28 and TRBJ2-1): DVKVTQSSRYLVKRTGEKVFLECVQDMDHENMFWYRQDPGLGLRLIYFSYDVKMKEKGDIPEGYSVSREKKERFSLILESASTNQTSMYLCASSSPRTSVNNEQFFGPGTRLTVL.

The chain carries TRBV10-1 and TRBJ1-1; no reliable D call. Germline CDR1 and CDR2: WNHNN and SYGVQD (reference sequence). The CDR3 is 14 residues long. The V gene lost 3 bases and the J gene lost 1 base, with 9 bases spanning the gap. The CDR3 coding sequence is TGCGCCAGCAGTGACTCTTCTCGGAACACTGAAGCTTTCTTT. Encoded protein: CASSDSSRNTEAFF.

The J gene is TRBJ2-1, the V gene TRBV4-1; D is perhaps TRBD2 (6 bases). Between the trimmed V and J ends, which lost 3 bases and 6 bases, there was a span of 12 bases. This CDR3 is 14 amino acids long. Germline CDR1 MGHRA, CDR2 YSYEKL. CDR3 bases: TGCGCCAGCAGCCACGTCCGGGACTTCAATGAGCAGTTCTTC. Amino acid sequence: CASSHVRDFNEQFF.

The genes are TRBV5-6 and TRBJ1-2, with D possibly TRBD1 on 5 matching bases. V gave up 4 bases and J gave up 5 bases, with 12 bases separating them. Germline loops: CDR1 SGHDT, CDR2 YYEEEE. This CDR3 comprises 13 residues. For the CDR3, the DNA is TGTGCCAGCAGCCGACTGACAGAATATGGCTACACCTTC. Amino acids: CASSRLTEYGYTF.

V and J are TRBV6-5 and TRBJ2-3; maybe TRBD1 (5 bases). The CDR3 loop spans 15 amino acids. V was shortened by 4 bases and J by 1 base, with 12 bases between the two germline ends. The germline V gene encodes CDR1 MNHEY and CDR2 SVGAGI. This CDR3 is CASSSQGKGTDTQYF. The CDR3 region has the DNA TGTGCCAGCAGTTCCCAGGGTAAGGGCACAGATACGCAGTATTTT.

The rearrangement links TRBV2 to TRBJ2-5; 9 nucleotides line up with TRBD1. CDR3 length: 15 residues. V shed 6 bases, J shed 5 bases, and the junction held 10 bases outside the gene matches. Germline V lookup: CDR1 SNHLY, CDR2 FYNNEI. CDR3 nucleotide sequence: TGTGCCAGCAGCGGACAGGGGCTCGGACAGGAGACCCAGTACTTC. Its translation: CASSGQGLGQETQYF.

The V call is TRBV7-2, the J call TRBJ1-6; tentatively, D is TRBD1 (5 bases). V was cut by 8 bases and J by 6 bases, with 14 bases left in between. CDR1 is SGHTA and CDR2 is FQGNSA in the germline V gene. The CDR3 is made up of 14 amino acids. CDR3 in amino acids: CASDSTGGNSPLHF. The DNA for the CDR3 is TGTGCCAGCGATTCGACGGGGGGTAATTCACCCCTCCACTTT. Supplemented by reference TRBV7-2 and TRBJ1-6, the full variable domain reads GAGVSQSPSNKVTEKGKDVELRCDPISGHTALYWYRQSLGQGLEFLIYFQGNSAPDKSGLPSDRFSAERTGGSVSTLTIQRTQQEDSAVYLCASDSTGGNSPLHFGNGTRLTVT.

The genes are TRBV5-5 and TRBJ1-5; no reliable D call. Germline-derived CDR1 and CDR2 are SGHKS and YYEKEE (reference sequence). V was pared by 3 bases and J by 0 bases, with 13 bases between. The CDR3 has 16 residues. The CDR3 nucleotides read TGTGCCAGCAGCTATGACGCGGCTTATAGCAATCAGCCCCAGCATTTT. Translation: CASSYDAAYSNQPQHF.

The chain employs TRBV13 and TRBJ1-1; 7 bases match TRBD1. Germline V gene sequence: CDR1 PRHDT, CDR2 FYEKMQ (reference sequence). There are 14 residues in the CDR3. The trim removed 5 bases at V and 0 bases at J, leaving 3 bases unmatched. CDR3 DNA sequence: TGTGCCAGCAGCAGGACAGGATTGAACACTGAAGCTTTCTTT. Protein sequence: CASSRTGLNTEAFF.

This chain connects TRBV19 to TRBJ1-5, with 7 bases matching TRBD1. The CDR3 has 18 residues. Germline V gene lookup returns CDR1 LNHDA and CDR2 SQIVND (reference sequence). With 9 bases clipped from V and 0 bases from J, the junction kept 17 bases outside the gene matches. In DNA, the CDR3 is TGTGCCAGCCAGTTAGGGGACAGACTCATGTATAGCAATCAGCCCCAGCATTTT. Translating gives CASQLGDRLMYSNQPQHF.

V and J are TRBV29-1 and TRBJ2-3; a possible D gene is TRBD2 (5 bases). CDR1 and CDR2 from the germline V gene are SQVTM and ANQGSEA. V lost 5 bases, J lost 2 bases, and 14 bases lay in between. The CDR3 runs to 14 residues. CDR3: CSVRGMGNTDTQYF. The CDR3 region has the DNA TGCAGCGTTCGGGGAATGGGGAACACAGATACGCAGTATTTT.

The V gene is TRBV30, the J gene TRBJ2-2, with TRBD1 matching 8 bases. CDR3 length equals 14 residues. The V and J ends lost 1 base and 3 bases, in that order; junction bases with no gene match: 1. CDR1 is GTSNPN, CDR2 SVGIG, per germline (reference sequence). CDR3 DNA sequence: TGTGCCTGGAGTGACAGGGGGTACACCGGGGAGCTGTTTTTT. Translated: CAWSDRGYTGELFF.

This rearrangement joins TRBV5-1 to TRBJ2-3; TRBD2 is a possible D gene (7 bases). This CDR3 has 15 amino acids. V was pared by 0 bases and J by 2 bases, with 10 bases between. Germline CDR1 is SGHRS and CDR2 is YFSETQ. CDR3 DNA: TGCGCCAGCAGCTTGGGGCGGGGGCTCACAGATACGCAGTATTTT. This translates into CASSLGRGLTDTQYF.

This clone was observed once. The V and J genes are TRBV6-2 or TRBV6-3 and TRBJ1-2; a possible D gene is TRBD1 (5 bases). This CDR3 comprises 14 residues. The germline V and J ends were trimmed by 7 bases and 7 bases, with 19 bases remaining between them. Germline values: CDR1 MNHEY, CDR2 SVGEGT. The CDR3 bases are TGTGCCAGCAACCCGAGCGGGGGTATAATTGGCTACACCTTC. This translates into CASNPSGGIIGYTF.

The CDR3 region is CASRTVTNQPQHF. Written as DNA, the CDR3 is TGTGCCAGCAGGACAGTTACCAATCAGCCCCAGCATTTT. The rearrangement links TRBV6-5 to TRBJ1-5; D is possibly TRBD1 (5 bases). This CDR3 is 13 amino acids long. V was trimmed by 6 bases and J by 3 bases, leaving 9 bases between them. Germline CDR1 is MNHEY and CDR2 is SVGAGI.

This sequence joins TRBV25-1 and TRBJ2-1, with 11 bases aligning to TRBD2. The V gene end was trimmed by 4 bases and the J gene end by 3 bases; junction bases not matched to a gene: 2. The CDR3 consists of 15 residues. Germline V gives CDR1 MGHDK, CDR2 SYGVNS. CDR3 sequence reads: CASSGTSGSYNEQFF. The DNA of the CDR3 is TGTGCCAGCAGTGGAACTAGCGGGAGCTACAATGAGCAGTTCTTC.

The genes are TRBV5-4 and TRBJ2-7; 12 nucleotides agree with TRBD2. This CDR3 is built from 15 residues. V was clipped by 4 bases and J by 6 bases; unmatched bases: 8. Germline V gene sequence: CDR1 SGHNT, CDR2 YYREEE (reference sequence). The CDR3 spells CASSPIGLAGTEQYF. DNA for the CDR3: TGTGCCAGCAGCCCGATTGGACTAGCGGGAACCGAGCAGTACTTC.

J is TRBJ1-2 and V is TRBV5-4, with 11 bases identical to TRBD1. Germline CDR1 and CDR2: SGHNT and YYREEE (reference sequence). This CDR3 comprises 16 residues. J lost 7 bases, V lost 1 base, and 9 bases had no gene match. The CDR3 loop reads CASSLPGQGALGGYTF. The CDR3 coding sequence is TGTGCCAGCAGCTTGCCCGGACAGGGGGCGCTCGGTGGCTACACCTTC.

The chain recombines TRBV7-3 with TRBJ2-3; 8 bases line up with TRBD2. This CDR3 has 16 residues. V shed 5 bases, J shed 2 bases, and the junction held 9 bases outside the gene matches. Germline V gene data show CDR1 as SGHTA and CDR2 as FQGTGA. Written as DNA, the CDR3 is TGTGCCAGCAGCCCGACCGGACTAGCCGACACAGATACGCAGTATTTT. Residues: CASSPTGLADTDTQYF.

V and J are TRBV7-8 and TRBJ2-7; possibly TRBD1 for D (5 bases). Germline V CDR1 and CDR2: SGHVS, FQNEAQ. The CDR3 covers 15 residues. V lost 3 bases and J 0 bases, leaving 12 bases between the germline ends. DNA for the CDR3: TGTGCCAGCAGCTTTAATAGGACAATCTCCTACGAGCAGTACTTC. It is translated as CASSFNRTISYEQYF.

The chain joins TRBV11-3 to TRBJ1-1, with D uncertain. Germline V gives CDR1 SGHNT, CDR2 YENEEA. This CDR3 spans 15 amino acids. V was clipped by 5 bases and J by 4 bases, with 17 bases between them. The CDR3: CASSIQAGVGTEAFF. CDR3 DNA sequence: TGTGCCAGCAGCATACAAGCGGGAGTAGGCACTGAAGCTTTCTTT. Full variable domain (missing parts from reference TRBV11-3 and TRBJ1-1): EAGVVQSPRYKIIEKKQPVAFWCNPISGHNTLYWYLQNLGQGPELLIRYENEEAVDDSQLPKDRFSAERLKGVDSTLKIQPAELGDSAVYLCASSIQAGVGTEAFFGQGTRLTVV.

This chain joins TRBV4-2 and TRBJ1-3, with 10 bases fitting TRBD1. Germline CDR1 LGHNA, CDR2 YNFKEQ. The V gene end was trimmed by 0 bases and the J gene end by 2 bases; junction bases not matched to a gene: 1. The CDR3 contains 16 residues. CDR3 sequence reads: CASSQDGQGAGNTIYF. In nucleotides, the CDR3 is TGTGCCAGCAGCCAAGACGGACAGGGGGCTGGAAACACCATATATTTT.

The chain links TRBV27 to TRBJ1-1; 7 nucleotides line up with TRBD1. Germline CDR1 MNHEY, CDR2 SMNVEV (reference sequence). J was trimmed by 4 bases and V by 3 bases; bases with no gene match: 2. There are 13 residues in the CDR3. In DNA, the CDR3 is TGTGCCAGCAGTTTCTCAGGGGGCACTGAAGCTTTCTTT. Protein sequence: CASSFSGGTEAFF.

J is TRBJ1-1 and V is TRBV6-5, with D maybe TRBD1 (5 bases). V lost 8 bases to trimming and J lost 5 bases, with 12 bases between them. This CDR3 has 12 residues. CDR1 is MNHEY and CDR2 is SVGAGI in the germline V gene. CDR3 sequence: CASGQSWTEAFF. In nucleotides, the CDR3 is TGTGCCAGCGGACAAAGTTGGACTGAAGCTTTCTTT.

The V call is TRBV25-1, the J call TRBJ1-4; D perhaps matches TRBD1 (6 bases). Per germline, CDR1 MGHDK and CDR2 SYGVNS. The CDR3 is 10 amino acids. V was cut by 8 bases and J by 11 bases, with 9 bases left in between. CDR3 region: CASEDSKLFF. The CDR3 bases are TGTGCCAGCGAGGACAGTAAACTGTTTTTT.